This TCR beta chain is from a study of cytomegalovirus exposure and HLA in healthy donors. The CDR3 is 15 amino acids. V lost 6 bases, J lost 3 bases, and 7 bases stayed unmatched. Germline assignment: CDR1 MNHNS and CDR2 SASEGT. Both 60 Vbeta primers and 13 Jbeta primers went into the PCR. The repertoire was sequenced with immunoSEQ multiplex PCR; TCRdb's copy has only in-frame clones and lacks some. The sample holds some 110,000 clones, 75% seen once. Worth noting for this clone: Antigen: not known.

Study results and caveats: The listing of 150 or so TCR beta chains classed them as cytomegalovirus-associated. Productive rates of about 90% or about 30% were seen for most TCR beta V segments in an earlier analysis.

The receptor was isolated from a male donor in good health and CMV-seropositive. The sequenced sample consisted of PBMCs. The rearrangement links TRBV6-1 to TRBJ2-7, with 11 nucleotides matching TRBD1. This CDR3 reads CASRHPGQGVYEQYF. CDR3 bases: TGTGCCAGCAGACATCCGGGACAGGGGGTCTACGAGCAGTACTTC.